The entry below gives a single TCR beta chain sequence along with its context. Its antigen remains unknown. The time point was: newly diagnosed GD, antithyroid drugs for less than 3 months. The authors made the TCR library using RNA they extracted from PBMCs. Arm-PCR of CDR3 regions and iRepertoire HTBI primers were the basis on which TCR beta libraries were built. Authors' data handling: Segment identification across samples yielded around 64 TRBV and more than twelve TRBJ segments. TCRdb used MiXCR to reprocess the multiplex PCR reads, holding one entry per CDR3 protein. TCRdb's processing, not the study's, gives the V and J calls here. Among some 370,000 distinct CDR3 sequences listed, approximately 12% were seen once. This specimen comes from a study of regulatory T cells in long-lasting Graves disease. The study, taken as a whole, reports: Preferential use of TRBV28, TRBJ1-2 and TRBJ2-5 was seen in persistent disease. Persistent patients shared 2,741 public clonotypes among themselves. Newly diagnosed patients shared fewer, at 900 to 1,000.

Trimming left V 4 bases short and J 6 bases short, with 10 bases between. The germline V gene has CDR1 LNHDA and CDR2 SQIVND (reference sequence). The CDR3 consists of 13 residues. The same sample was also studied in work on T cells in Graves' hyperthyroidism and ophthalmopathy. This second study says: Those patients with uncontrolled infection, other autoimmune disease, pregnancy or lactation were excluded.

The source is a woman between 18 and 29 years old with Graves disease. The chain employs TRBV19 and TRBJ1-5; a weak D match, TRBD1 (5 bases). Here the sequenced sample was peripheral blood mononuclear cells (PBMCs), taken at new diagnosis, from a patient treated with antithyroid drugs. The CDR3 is CASSTAGGQPQHF. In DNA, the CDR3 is TGTGCCAGTAGTACCGCCGGGGGTCAGCCCCAGCATTTT.